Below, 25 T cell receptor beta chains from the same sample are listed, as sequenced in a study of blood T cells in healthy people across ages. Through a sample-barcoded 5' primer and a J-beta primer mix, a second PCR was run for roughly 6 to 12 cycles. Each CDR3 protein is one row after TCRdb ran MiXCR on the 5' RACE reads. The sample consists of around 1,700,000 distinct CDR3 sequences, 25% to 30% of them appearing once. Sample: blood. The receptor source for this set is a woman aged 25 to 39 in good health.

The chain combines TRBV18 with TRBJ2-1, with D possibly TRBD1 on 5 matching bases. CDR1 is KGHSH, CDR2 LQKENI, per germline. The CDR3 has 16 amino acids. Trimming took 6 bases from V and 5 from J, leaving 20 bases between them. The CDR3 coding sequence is TGTGCCAGCTCCCCGGGTCTGCTAGGGGCGCACAATGAGCAGTTCTTC. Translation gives CASSPGLLGAHNEQFF. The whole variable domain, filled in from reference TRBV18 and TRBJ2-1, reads NAGVMQNPRHLVRRRGQEARLRCSPMKGHSHVYWYRQLPEEGLKFMVYLQKENIIDESGMPKERFSAEFPKEGPSILRIQQVVRGDSAAYFCASSPGLLGAHNEQFFGPGTRLTVL.

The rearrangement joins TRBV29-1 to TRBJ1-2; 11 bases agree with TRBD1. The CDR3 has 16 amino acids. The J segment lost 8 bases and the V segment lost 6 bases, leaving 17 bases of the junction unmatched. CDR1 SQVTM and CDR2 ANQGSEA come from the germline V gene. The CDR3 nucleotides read TGCAGCGTGGCCCTTTTTCCGGGACAGGGGGAAGTCGGCTACACCTTC. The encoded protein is CSVALFPGQGEVGYTF.

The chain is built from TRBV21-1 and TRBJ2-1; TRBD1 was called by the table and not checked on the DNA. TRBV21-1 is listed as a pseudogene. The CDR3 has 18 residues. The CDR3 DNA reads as TGTGCCAGCAGCAAAGGGAAGGGGAGAGAACAGGGAGACAATGAGCAGTTCTTC. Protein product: CASSKGKGREQGDNEQFF.

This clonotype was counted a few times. As DNA, the CDR3 is TGTGCCAGCAGTCCAATTCTTACTGAAGCTTTCTTT. It yields the protein CASSPILTEAFF. The rearrangement links TRBV12-3 or TRBV12-4 to TRBJ1-1; the D is unclear. The CDR3 loop spans 12 amino acids. Trimming took off 5 bases at V and 5 bases at J, with 9 bases between the two ends.

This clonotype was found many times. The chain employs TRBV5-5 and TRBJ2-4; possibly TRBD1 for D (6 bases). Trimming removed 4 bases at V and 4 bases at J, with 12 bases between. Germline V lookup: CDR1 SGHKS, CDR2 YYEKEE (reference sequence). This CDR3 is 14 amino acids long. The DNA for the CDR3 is TGTGCCAGCAGCCCGGACAGTGGGAAAAACATTCAGTACTTC. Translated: CASSPDSGKNIQYF.

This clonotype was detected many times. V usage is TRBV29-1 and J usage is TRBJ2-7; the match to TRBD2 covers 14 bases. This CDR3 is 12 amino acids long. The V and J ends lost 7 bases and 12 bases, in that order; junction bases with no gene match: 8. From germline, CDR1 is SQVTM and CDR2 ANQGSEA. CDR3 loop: CSGGLAGERRYF. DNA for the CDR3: TGCAGCGGGGGACTAGCGGGGGAGCGCCGGTACTTC.

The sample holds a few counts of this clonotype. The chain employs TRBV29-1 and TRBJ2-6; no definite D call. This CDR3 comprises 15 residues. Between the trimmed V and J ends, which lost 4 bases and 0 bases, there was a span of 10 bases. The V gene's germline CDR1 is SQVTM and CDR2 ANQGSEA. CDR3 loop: CSVGPISSGANVLTF. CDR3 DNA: TGCAGCGTTGGACCGATAAGCTCTGGGGCCAACGTCCTGACTTTC. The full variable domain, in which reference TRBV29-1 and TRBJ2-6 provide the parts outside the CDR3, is SAVISQKPSRDICQRGTSLTIQCQVDSQVTMMFWYRQQPGQSLTLIATANQGSEATYESGFVIDKFPISRPNLTFSTLTVSNMSPEDSSIYLCSVGPISSGANVLTFGAGSRLTVL.

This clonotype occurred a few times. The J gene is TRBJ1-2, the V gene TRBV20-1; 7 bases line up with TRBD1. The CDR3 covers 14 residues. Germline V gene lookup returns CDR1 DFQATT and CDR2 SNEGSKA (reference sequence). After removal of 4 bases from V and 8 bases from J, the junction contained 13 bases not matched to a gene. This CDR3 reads CSATFSRDSGGYTF. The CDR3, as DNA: TGCAGTGCTACCTTCTCACGGGACAGCGGCGGCTACACCTTC.

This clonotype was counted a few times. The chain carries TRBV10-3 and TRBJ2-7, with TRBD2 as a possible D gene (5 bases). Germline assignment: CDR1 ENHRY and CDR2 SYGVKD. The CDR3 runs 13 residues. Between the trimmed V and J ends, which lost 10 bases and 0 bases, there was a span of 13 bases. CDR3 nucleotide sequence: TGTGCCACCCGAGAGGGAGCCTCCTACGAGCAGTACTTC. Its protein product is CATREGASYEQYF.

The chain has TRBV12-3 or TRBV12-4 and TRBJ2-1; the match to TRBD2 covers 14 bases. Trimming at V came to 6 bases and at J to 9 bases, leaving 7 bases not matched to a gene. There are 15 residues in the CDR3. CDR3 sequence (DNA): TGTGCCAGCAGGCCGGGACTAGCGGGAGCAGGTGAGCAGTTCTTC. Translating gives CASRPGLAGAGEQFF.

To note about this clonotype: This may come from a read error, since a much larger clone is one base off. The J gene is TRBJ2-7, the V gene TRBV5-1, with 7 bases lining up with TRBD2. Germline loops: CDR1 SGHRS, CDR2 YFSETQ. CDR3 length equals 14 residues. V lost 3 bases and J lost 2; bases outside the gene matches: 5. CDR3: CASSWTTSAYEQYF. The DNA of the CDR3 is TGCGCCAGCAGCTGGACTACTAGCGCCTACGAGCAGTACTTC.

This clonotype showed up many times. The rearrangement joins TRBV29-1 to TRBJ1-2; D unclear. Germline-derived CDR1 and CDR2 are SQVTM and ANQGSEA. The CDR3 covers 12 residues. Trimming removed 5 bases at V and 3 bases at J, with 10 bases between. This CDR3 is CSVRADYYGYTF. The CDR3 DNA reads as TGCAGCGTTCGGGCGGACTACTATGGCTACACCTTC.

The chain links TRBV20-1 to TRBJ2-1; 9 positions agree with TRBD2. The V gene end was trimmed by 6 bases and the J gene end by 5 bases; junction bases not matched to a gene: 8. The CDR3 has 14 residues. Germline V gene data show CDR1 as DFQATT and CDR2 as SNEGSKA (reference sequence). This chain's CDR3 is CSASMAGGNNEQFF. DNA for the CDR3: TGCAGTGCCAGCATGGCGGGAGGGAACAATGAGCAGTTCTTC.

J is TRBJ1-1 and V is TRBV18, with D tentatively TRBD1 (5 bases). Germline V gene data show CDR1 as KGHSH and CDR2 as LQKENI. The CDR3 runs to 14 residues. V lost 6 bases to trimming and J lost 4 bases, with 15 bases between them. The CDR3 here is CASSPGGLTTEAFF. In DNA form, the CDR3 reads TGTGCCAGCTCGCCGGGGGGATTGACCACTGAAGCTTTCTTT.

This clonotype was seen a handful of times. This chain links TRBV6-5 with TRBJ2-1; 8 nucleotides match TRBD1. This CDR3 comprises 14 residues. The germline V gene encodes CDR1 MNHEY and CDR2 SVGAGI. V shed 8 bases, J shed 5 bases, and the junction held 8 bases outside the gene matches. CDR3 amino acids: CASLGTGTNNEQFF. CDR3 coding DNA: TGTGCCAGCCTGGGGACAGGAACTAACAATGAGCAGTTCTTC.

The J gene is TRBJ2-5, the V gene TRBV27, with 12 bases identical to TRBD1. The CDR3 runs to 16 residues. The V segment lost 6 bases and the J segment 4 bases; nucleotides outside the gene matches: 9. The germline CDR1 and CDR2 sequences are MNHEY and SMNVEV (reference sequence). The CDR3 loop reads CASRGTGGLSLETQYF. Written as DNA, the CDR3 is TGTGCCAGCAGGGGGACAGGGGGCCTGTCGTTAGAGACCCAGTACTTC.

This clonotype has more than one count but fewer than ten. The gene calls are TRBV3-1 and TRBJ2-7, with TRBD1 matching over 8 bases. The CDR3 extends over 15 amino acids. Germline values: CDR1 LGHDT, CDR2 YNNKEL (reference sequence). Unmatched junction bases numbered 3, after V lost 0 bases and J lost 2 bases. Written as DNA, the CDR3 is TGTGCCAGCAGCCAAGACCGGACAGGGACCTACGAGCAGTACTTC. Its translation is CASSQDRTGTYEQYF.

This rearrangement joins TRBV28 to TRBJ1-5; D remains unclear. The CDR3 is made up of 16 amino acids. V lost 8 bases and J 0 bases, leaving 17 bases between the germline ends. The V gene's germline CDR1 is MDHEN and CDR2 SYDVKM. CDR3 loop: CASGLDTIPSNQPQHF. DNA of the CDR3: TGTGCCAGCGGCCTAGATACGATCCCTAGCAATCAGCCCCAGCATTTT.

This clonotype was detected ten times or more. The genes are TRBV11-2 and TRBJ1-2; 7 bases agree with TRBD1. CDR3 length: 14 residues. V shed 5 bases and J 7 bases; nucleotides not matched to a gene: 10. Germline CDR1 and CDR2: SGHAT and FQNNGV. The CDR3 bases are TGTGCCAGCAGCCAGGGGGGGCAGGGAGGTGGCTACACCTTC. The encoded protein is CASSQGGQGGGYTF.

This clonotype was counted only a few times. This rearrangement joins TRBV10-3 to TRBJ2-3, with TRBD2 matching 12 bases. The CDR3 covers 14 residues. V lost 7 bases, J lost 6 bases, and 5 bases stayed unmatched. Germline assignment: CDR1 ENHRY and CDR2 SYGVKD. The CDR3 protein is CAITASGRVDTQYF. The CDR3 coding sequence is TGTGCCATCACCGCTAGCGGGAGGGTGGATACGCAGTATTTT.

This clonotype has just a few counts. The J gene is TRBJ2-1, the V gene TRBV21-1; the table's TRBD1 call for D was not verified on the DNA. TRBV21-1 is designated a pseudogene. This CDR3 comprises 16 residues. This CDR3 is CASNKVDKSSYNEQFF. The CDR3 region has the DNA TGTGCCAGCAACAAAGTGGACAAGAGCTCCTACAATGAGCAGTTCTTC.

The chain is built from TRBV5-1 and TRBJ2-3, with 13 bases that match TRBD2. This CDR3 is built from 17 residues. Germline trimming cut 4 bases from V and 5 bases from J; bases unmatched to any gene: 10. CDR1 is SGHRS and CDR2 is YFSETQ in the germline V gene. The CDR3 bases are TGCGCCAGCAGCCCCGGGACTAGCGGGACGGGGGTAGATACGCAGTATTTT. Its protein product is CASSPGTSGTGVDTQYF.

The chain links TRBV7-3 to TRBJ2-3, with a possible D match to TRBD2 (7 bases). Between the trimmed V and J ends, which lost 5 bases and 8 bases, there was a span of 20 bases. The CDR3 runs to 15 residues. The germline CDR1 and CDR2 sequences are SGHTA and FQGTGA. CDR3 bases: TGTGCCAGCAGCGCTGGGGGGGGCTTGCGGGGTACGCAGTATTTT. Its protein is CASSAGGGLRGTQYF.

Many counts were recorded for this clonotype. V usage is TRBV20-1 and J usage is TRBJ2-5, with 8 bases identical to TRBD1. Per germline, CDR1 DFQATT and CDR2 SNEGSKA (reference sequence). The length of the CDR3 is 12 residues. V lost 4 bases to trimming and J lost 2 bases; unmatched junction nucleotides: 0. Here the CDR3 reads CSANRGQETQYF. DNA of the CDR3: TGCAGTGCTAACAGGGGGCAAGAGACCCAGTACTTC.

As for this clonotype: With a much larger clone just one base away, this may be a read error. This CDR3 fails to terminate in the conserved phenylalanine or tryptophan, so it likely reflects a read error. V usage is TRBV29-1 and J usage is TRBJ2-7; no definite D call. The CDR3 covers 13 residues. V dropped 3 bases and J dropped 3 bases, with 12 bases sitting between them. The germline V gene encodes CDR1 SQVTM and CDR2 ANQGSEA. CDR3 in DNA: TGCAGCGTTGAGCTAGTCTCAGTCTACGAGCAGTACTGC. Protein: CSVELVSVYEQYC.